This TCR beta chain came from a study of T cell responses to AZD1222 COVID-19 vaccine. Study context: Samples with a second dose at about 4 or about 12 weeks were pooled together.

Study conclusions and caveats: The donor group comprised mostly white British people and more females; the analysis possibly underestimated clonal diversity. Compared with day 0, the breadth and depth of the Spike-specific TCR repertoire rose significantly after two doses of AZD1222. Repertoires were obtained solely post-peak T cell response.

Assay: immunoSEQ multiplex PCR; the TCRdb copy retains only in-frame clones and omits some. The sample consists of some 92,000 clones, roughly nine tenths of them appearing once. With regard to this clone: Its antigen is not known.

The material sequenced was peripheral blood, taken on day 0 of AZD1222 vaccination. This TCR was sampled from an adult in good health.

Here the CDR3 reads CASSQDRGDTEAFF. The CDR3 DNA sequence: TGCGCCAGCAGCCAAGACAGGGGGGACACTGAAGCTTTCTTT. The rearrangement joins TRBV4-3 to TRBJ1-1; 7 nucleotides align to TRBD1. Germline CDR1 and CDR2: LGHNA and YSLEER. This CDR3 region has 14 residues. The V segment lost 0 bases and the J segment 3 bases; nucleotides outside the gene matches: 1.